This is a list of T cell receptor beta chains from one sample in a study of T cells expressing NK-cell markers. TCRdb re-analyzed the 5' RACE reads; it lists each CDR3 protein once, without DNA. The sample yields hundreds of thousands of distinct CDR3 sequences, of which the top ten take up 6% to 8%. Sequenced: blood T cells: a sorted CD56 or NKG2C T cell subset, CD4+ or CD8+ T cells, or bulk PBMC T cells (not recorded which). Receptor source: a woman between 18 and 70 years old in good health. Both conserved end residues are part of each CDR3.

v_gene	len	j_gene	CDR3aa
TRBV20-1	12	TRBJ1-1	CSASEVEFEAFF
TRBV6-1	16	TRBJ1-4	CASRPTSGGIFEKLFF
TRBV9	17	TRBJ1-1	CASSVGSAFHMNTEAFF
TRBV20-1	13	TRBJ1-6	CSAQGQGGSPLHF
TRBV20-1	13	TRBJ2-7	CSAREQSSYEQYF
TRBV10-3	16	TRBJ2-5	CAIRASGGRYQETQYF
TRBV29-1	13	TRBJ2-3	CSAVGGFTDTQYF
TRBV9	16	TRBJ2-1	CASSSSRGLALYEQFF
TRBV5-5	14	TRBJ1-2	CASSLAGEGHGYTF
TRBV3-1	16	TRBJ2-1	CASSRYPPSGGDEQFF
TRBV19	17	TRBJ2-3	CASRTTPGDLNTDTQYF
TRBV15	16	TRBJ2-5	CATSRDEGRSQETQYF
TRBV20-1	12	TRBJ2-3	CSEAGEGDTQYF
TRBV9	20	TRBJ2-7	CASSPHGGGLADLSSYEQYF
TRBV4-3	14	TRBJ2-3	CASSQEASPDTQYF
TRBV18	17	TRBJ1-4	CASSRRPGQDSAEKLFF
TRBV12-3/TRBV12-4	14	TRBJ2-5	CASSPREGRETQYF
TRBV18	15	TRBJ2-1	CASSPGWGAYNEQFF
TRBV27	14	TRBJ1-5	CASSLSGSNQPQHF
TRBV6-5	16	TRBJ1-4	CASSYSARRRNEKLFF
TRBV20-1	14	TRBJ2-3	CSARDPTSTDTQYF
TRBV5-1	15	TRBJ2-3	CASSEGQGGTDTQYF